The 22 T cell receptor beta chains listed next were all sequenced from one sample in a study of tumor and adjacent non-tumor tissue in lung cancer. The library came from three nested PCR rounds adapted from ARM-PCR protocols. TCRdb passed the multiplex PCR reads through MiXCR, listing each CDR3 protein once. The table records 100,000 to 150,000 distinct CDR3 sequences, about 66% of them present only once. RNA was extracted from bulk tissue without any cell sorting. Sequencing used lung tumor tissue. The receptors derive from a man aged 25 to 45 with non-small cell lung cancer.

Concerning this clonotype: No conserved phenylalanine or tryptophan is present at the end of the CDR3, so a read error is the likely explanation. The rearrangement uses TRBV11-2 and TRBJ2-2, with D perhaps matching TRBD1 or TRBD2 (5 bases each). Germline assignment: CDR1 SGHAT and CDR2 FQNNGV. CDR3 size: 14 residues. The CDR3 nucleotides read TGTGCCAGCACCCCGGACACTCACACCGGGAAGCTGTTTTTG. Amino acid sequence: CASTPDTHTGKLFL.

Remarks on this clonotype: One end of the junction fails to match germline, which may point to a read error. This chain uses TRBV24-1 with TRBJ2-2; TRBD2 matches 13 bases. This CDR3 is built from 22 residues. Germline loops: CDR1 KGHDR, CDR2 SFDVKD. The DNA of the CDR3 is TGTGCCACTAGTGATTTCAGGTCGACTAGCGGGAGGACGAGGGGTGACACCGGGGAGCTGTTTTTT. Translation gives CATSDFRSTSGRTRGDTGELFF.

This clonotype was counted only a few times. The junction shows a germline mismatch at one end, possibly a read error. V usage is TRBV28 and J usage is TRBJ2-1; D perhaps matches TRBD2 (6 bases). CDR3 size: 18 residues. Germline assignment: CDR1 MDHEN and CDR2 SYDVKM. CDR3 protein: CVSSSPIAEKNSYIEQFF. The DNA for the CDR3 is TGTGTCAGCAGTTCCCCCATAGCGGAGAAGAACTCCTACATTGAGCAGTTCTTC.

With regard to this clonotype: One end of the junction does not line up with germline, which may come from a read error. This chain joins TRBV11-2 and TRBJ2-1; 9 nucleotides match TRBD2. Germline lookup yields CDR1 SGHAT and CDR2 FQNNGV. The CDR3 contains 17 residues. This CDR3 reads CSSSLWKLAGAQNEQFF. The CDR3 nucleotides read TGTTCCAGCAGCTTATGGAAATTAGCGGGAGCCCAGAATGAGCAGTTCTTC.

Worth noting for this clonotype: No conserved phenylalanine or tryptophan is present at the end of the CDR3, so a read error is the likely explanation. The CDR3 loop is CASSLEAERQETQYS. In nucleotides, the CDR3 is TGTGCCAGCAGCTTAGAAGCGGAAAGGCAAGAGACCCAGTACTCC. This chain uses TRBV11-3 with TRBJ2-5, with D possibly TRBD2 on 5 matching bases. The CDR3 sequence is 15 residues long. The germline CDR1 and CDR2 sequences are SGHNT and YENEEA. V gave up 0 bases and J gave up 2 bases, with 10 bases separating them.

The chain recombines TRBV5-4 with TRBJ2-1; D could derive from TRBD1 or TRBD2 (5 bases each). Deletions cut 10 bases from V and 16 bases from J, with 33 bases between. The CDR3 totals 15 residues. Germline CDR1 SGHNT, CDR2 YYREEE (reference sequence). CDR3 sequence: CACGLAGTVYNEQFF. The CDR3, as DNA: TGTGCCTGCGGTTTGGCCGGGACGGTTTACAATGAACAATTCTTC.

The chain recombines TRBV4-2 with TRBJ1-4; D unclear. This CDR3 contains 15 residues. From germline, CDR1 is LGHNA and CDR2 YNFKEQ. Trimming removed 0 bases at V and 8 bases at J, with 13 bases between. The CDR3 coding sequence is TGTGCCAGCAGCCAAGATGGTTCAATTGGGGAAAAACTGTTTTTT. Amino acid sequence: CASSQDGSIGEKLFF.

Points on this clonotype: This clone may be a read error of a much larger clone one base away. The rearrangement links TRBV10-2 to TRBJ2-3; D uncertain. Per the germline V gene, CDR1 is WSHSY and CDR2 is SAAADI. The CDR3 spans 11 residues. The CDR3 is CVSSEPDTQYF. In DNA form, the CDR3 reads TGCGTCAGCAGTGAACCAGATACGCAGTATTTT.

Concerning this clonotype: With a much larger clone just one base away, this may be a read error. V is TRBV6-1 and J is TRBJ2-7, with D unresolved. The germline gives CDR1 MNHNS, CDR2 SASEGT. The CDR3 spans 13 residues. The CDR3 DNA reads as TGTGCCAGCCGTGAACCCCCAACCTACGAGCAGTACTTC. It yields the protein CASREPPTYEQYF.

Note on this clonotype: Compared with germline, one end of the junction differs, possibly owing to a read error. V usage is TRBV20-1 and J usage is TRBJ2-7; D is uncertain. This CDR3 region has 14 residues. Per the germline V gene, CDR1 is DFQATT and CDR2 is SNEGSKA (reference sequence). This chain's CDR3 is CSAPAVGTVYEHYF. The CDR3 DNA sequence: TGCAGTGCCCCCGCAGTGGGAACGGTCTACGAGCATTACTTC.

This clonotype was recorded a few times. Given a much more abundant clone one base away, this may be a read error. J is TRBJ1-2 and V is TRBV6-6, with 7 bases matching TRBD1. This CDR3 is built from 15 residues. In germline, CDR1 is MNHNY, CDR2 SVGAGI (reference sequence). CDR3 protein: CASTYFPDREGGYTF. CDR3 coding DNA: TGTGCCAGCACTTACTTTCCCGACAGGGAGGGTGGCTACACCTTC.

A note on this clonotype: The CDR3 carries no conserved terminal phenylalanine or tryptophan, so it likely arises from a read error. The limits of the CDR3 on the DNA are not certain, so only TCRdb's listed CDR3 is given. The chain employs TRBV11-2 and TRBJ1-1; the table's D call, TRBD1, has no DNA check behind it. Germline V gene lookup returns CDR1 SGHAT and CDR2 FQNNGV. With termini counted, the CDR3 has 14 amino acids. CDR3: CASSLIGDGTEASL.

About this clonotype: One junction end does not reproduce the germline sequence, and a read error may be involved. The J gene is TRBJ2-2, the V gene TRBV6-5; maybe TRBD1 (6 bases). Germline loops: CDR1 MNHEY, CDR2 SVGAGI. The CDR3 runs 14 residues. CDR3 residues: CVSSYYRDTGELFF. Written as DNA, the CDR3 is TGTGTCAGCAGTTATTACAGGGATACCGGGGAGCTGTTTTTT.

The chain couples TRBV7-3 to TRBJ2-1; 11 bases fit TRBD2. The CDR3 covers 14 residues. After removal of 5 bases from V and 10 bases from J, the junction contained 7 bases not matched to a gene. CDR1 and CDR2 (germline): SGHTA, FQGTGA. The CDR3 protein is CASSHSGGAREQFF. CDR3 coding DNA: TGTGCCAGCAGCCATAGCGGGGGGGCTCGCGAGCAGTTCTTC.

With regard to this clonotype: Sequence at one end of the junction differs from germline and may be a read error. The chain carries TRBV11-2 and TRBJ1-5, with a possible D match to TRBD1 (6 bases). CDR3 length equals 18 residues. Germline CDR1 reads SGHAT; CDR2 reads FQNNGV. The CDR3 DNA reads TGTGCCAGCAGCACCAAGGGGCAGGGGAATCACAGCAACCAGCCCCAGCATTTT. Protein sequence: CASSTKGQGNHSNQPQHF.

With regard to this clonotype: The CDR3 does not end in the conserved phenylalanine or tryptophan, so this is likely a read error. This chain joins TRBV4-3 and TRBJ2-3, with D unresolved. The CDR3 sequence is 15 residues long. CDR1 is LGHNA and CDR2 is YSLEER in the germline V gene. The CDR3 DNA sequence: TGCGCCAGCAGTCAAGATTCACGGGGCACAGATACGCAGTATTGT. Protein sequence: CASSQDSRGTDTQYC.

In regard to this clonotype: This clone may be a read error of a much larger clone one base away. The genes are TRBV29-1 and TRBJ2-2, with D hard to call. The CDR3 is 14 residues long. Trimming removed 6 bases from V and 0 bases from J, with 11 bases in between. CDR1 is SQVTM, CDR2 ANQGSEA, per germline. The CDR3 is CSVVTPSNTGELFF. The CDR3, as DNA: TGCAGCGTAGTGACACCCTCGAACACCGGGGAGCTGTTTTTT.

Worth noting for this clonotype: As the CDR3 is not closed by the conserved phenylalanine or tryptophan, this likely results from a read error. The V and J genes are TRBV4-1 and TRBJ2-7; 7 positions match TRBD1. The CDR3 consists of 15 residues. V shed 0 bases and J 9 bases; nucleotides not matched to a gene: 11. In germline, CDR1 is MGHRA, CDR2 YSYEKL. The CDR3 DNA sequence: TGCGCCAGCAGCCAAGAGGAGGTAGGCAGGGACAGGCAGTACTAC. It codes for CASSQEEVGRDRQYY.

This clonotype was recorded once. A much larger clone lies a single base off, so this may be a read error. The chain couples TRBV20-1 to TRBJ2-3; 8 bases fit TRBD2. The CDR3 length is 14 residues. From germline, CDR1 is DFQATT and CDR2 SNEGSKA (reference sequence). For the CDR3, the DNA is TGCACTGCCCAAGTGAGGGGGGGCGGGGGGCCGGGGTATTTT. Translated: CTAQVRGGGGPGYF.

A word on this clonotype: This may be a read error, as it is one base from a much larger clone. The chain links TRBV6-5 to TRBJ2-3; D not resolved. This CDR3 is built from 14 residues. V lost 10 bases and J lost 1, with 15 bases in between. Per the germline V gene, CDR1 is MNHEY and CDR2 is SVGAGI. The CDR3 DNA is TGTGCCACGACCCTGCGGCCCCGCACAGATACGCAGTATTTT. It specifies CATTLRPRTDTQYF.

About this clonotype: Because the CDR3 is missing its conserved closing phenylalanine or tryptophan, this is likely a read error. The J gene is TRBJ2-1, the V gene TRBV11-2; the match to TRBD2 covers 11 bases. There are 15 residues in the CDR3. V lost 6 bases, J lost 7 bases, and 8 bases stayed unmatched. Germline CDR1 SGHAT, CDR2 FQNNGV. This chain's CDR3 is CASRNGLAGDNEQFV. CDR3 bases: TGTGCCAGCAGGAATGGACTAGCGGGCGATAATGAGCAGTTCGTC.

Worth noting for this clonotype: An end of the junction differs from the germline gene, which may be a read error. CDR3 coding DNA: TGCACTGCTAGATATGGTCTTTCGAATGAGCGGTTCTTC. Amino acid sequence: CTARYGLSNERFF. The chain employs TRBV20-1 and TRBJ2-1; no reliable D call. Germline loops: CDR1 DFQATT, CDR2 SNEGSKA (reference sequence). This CDR3 has 13 amino acids.